Included here is one T cell receptor beta chain sequence, with context. Its target is not known. The CDR3 has 13 amino acids. The germline V and J ends were trimmed by 6 bases and 4 bases, with 16 bases remaining between them. Germline CDR1 DFQATT, CDR2 SNEGSKA (reference sequence). This sample is part of a study of identical twins. Study-wide results and limits: Insertions ran lower in abundant cord blood beta clonotypes, though not in memory repertoires.

Each CDR3 protein is one row after TCRdb ran MiXCR on the 5' RACE reads. The repertoire holds around 690,000 distinct CDR3 sequences, with 21% as singletons. The sample also formed part of further work on T cells expressing NK-cell markers. That work states: Repertoire data for TCR beta were derived from sorted T cells (CD3+CD56+NKG2C+, CD3+CD56+NKG2C- and CD3+CD56-NKG2C+). Several donors' CD3+CD56-NKG2C+ cells were dominated by the same clonotypes.

The receptor was isolated from a woman aged 18 to 35 in good health. The gene calls are TRBV20-1 and TRBJ2-7, with a possible D match to TRBD1 (6 bases). The sample was PBMCs. DNA for the CDR3: TGCAGTGCCATCGGACAGAATCTATACGAGCAGTACTTC. It codes for CSAIGQNLYEQYF.